Listed below are T cell receptor beta chains from one sample, sequenced in a study of response to subunit inactivated influenza vaccine. TCRdb fed the RT-PCR reads into MiXCR, producing one record per CDR3 protein. The sample includes 160,000 or so distinct CDR3 sequences, 11% seen only once; the top ten take under 15%. Sequencing was performed on non-naive T cells sorted from PBMCs, taken 45 days after vaccination. These receptors were collected from a man aged 50-59 years who received an inactivated influenza vaccine. Each CDR3 is given with its conserved first and last residue. D genes are given only for firm matches. Only some rows state a clone size, as once, few, many or a class for expanded clones.

v_call: TRBV10-3
j_call: TRBJ1-1
clone_size: few
d_call: .
cdr3_length: 13
cdr3_nt: TGTGCCATCAGTGAGTCGCCGGGCACTGAAGCTTTCTTT
cdr3_aa: CAISESPGTEAFF

v_call: TRBV20-1
j_call: TRBJ2-3
clone_size: few
d_call: TRBD2
cdr3_length: 14
cdr3_nt: TGCAGTGCTAGAGGTAGCGGGCAGGGAGATACGCAGTATTTT
cdr3_aa: CSARGSGQGDTQYF

v_call: TRBV27
j_call: TRBJ2-5
clone_size: .
d_call: TRBD1
cdr3_length: 16
cdr3_nt: TGTGCCAGCAGTTCCAGGGGGCTGGATGGGATGGAGACCCAGTACTTC
cdr3_aa: CASSSRGLDGMETQYF

v_call: TRBV6-2/TRBV6-3
j_call: TRBJ2-1
clone_size: few
d_call: TRBD2
cdr3_length: 15
cdr3_nt: TGTGCCAGCAGGGTAGCGGGTGCTACCTACAATGAGCAGTTCTTC
cdr3_aa: CASRVAGATYNEQFF

v_call: TRBV7-3
j_call: TRBJ2-7
clone_size: few
d_call: .
cdr3_length: 15
cdr3_nt: TGTGCCAGCAGCCCCTTGGGGGGTGAGGGTTACGAGCAGTACTTC
cdr3_aa: CASSPLGGEGYEQYF

v_call: TRBV4-1
j_call: TRBJ1-1
clone_size: many
d_call: .
cdr3_length: 15
cdr3_nt: TGCGCCAGCAGCCAAGGTCGTTGGCAGGGCGGGGGAGCTTTCTTT
cdr3_aa: CASSQGRWQGGGAFF

v_call: TRBV20-1
j_call: TRBJ2-7
clone_size: .
d_call: TRBD2
cdr3_length: 18
cdr3_nt: TGCAGTGCTAGAGATCCATTCAAATCGACTAGCGGCTCCTACGAGCAGTACTTC
cdr3_aa: CSARDPFKSTSGSYEQYF

v_call: TRBV7-3
j_call: TRBJ2-3
clone_size: few
d_call: .
cdr3_length: 15
cdr3_nt: TGTGCCAGCAGCCCCAACGGACATTCCGTAGATACGCAGTATTTT
cdr3_aa: CASSPNGHSVDTQYF

v_call: TRBV27
j_call: TRBJ2-1
clone_size: .
d_call: TRBD2
cdr3_length: 14
cdr3_nt: TGTGCCAGGGGACTAGCGGACGCCAACAATGAGCAGTTCTTC
cdr3_aa: CARGLADANNEQFF

v_call: TRBV4-2
j_call: TRBJ2-1
clone_size: many
d_call: .
cdr3_length: 16
cdr3_nt: TGTGCCAGCAGATCACCCATCGGTAAATTCCCCAATGAGCAGTTCTTC
cdr3_aa: CASRSPIGKFPNEQFF

v_call: TRBV20-1
j_call: TRBJ2-2
clone_size: many
d_call: .
cdr3_length: 19
cdr3_nt: TGCAGTGCTAGAGAGGCGATGGCGTTTTCTCCCCGGAACACCGGGGAGCTGTTTTTT
cdr3_aa: CSAREAMAFSPRNTGELFF

v_call: TRBV5-6
j_call: TRBJ2-5
clone_size: .
d_call: TRBD2
cdr3_length: 15
cdr3_nt: TGTGCCAGCAGCCCAACTAGCGGGGGGTTGGAGACCCAGTACTTC
cdr3_aa: CASSPTSGGLETQYF

v_call: TRBV5-4
j_call: TRBJ2-5
clone_size: many
d_call: .
cdr3_length: 13
cdr3_nt: TGTGCCAGCAGCCAAGACAGCGAAGAGACCCAGTACTTC
cdr3_aa: CASSQDSEETQYF

v_call: TRBV2
j_call: TRBJ1-6
clone_size: few
d_call: TRBD1
cdr3_length: 15
cdr3_nt: TGTGCCAGCAGAAACAACAGGGGTTGGAATTCACCCCTCCACTTT
cdr3_aa: CASRNNRGWNSPLHF

v_call: TRBV7-2
j_call: TRBJ2-5
clone_size: .
d_call: .
cdr3_length: 13
cdr3_nt: TGTGCCAGCAGCTCAGGTTTGAGGGAGACCCAGTACTTC
cdr3_aa: CASSSGLRETQYF